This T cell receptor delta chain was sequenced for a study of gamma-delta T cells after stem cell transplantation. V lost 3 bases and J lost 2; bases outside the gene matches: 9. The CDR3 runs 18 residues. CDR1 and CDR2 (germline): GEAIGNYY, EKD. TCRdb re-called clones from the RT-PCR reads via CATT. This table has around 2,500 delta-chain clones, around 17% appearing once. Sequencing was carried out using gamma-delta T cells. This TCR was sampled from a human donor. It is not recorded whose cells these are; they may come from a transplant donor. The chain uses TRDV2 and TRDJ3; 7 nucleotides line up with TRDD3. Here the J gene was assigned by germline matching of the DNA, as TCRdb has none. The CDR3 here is CACDATGDWTWDTRQMFF. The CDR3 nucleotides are TGTGCCTGTGACGCGACGGGGGATTGGACCTGGGACACCCGACAGATGTTTTTC.